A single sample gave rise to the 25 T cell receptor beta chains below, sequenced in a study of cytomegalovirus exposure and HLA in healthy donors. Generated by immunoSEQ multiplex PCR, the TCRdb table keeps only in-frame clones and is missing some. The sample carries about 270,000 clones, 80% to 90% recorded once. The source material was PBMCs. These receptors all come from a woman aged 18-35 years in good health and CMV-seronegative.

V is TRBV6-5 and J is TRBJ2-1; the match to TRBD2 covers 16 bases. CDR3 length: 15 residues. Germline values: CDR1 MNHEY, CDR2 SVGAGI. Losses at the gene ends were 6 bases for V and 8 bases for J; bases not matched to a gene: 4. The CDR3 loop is CASSSGTSGRDEQFF. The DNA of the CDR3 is TGTGCCAGCAGCTCGGGGACTAGCGGGAGGGATGAGCAGTTCTTC.

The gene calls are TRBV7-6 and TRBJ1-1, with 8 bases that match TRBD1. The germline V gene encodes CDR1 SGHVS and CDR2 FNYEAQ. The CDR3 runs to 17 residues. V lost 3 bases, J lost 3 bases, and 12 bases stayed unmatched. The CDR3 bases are TGTGCCAGCAGCTTTGCAGCAGGGGGCTATGTGGACACTGAAGCTTTCTTT. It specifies CASSFAAGGYVDTEAFF.

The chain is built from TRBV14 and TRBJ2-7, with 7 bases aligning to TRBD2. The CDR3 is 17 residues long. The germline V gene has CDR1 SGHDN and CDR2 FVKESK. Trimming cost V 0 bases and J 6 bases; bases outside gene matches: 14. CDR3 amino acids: CASSQDFKASGASEQYF. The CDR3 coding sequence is TGTGCCAGCAGCCAAGATTTTAAGGCTAGCGGAGCATCCGAGCAGTACTTC.

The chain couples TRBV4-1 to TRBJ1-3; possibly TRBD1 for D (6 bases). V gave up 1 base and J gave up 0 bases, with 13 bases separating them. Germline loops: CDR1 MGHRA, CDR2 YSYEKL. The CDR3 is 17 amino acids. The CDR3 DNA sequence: TGCGCCAGCAGCCAAGGGACAGCGGGGATCTCTGGAAACACCATATATTTT. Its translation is CASSQGTAGISGNTIYF.

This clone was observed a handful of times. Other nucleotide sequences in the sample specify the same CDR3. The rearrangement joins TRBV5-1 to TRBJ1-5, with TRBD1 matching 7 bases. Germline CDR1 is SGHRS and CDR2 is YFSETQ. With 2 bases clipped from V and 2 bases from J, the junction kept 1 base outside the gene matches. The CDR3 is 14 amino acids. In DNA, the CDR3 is TGCGCCAGCAGCTTTACAGGGGGCAATCAGCCCCAGCATTTT. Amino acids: CASSFTGGNQPQHF.

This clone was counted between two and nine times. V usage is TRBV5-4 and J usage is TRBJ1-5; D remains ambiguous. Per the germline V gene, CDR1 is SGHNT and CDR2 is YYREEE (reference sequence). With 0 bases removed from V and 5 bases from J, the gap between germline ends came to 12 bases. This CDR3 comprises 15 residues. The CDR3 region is CASSLEPGMDQPQHF. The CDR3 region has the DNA TGTGCCAGCAGCTTGGAGCCGGGAATGGATCAGCCCCAGCATTTT.

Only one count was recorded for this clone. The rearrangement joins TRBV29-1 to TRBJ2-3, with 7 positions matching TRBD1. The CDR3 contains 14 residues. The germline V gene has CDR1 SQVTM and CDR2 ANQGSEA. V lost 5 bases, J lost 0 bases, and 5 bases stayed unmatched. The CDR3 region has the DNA TGCAGCGTTTTACCGGGACAGAGCACAGATACGCAGTATTTT. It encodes CSVLPGQSTDTQYF.

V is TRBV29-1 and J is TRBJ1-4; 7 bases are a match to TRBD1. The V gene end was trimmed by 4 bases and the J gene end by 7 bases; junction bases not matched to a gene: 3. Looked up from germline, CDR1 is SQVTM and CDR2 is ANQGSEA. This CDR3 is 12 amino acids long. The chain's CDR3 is CSVVGGGEKLFF. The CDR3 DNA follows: TGCAGCGTTGTAGGGGGCGGTGAAAAACTGTTTTTT.

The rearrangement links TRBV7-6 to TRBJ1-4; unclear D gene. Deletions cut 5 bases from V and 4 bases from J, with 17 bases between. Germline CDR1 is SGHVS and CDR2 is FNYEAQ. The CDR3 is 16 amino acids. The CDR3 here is CASSPRAPTINEKLFF. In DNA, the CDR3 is TGTGCCAGCAGCCCCCGGGCCCCGACTATTAATGAAAAACTGTTTTTT.

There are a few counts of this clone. The CDR3 DNA sequence: TGTGCCAGCAGCCTAACAGGGGACGGCGGCACAGATACGCAGTATTTT. Residues: CASSLTGDGGTDTQYF. The chain recombines TRBV27 with TRBJ2-3; the match to TRBD1 covers 7 bases. The CDR3 is made up of 16 amino acids. Germline V gene lookup returns CDR1 MNHEY and CDR2 SMNVEV (reference sequence). V gave up 6 bases and J gave up 1 base; unmatched junction bases: 10.

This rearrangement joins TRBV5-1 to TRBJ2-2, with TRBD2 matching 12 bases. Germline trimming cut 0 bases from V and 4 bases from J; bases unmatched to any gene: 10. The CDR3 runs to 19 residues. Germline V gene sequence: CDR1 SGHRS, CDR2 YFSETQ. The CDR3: CASSLVPSGRARTTGELFF. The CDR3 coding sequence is TGCGCCAGCAGCTTGGTTCCTAGCGGGAGGGCTCGGACCACCGGGGAGCTGTTTTTT. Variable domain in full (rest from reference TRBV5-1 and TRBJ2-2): KAGVTQTPRYLIKTRGQQVTLSCSPISGHRSVSWYQQTPGQGLQFLFEYFSETQRNKGNFPGRFSGRQFSNSRSEMNVSTLELGDSALYLCASSLVPSGRARTTGELFFGEGSRLTVL.

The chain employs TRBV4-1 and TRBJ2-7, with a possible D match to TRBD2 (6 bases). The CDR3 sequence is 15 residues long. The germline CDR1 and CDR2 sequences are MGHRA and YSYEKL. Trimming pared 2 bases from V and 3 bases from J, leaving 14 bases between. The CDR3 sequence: CASSQTSGRGYEQYF. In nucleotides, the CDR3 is TGCGCCAGCAGCCAAACCTCCGGGCGGGGCTACGAGCAGTACTTC.

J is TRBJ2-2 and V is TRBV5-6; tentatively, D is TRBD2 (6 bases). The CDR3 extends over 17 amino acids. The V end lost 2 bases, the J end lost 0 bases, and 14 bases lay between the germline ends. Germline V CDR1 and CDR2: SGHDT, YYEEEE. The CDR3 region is CASSLLLLATNTGELFF. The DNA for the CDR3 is TGTGCCAGCAGCTTACTTCTGCTAGCGACGAACACCGGGGAGCTGTTTTTT.

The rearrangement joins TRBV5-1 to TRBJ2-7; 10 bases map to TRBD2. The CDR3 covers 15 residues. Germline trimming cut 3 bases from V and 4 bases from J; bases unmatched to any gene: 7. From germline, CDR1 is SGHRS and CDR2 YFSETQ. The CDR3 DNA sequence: TGCGCCAGCAGCTCCCAAGGACTAGCGGCTTACGAGCAGTACTTC. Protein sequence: CASSSQGLAAYEQYF.

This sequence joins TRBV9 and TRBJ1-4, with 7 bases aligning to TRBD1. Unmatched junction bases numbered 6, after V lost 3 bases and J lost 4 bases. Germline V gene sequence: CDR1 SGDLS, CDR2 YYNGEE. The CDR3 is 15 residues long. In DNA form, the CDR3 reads TGTGCCAGCAGCGGCGACAGGGAACTTAATGAAAAACTGTTTTTT. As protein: CASSGDRELNEKLFF.

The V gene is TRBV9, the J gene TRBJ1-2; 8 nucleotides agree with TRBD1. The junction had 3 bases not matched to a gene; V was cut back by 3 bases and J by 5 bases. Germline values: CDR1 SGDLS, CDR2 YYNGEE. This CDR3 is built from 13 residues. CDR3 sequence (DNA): TGTGCCAGCAGCGGGACAGGGTTATATGGCTACACCTTC. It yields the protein CASSGTGLYGYTF.

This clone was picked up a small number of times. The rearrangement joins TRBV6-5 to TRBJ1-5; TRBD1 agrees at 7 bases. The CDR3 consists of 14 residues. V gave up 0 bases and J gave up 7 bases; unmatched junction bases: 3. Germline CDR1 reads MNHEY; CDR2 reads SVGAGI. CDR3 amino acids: CASSYSDRNQPQHF. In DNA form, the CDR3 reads TGTGCCAGCAGTTACTCGGACAGGAACCAGCCCCAGCATTTT.

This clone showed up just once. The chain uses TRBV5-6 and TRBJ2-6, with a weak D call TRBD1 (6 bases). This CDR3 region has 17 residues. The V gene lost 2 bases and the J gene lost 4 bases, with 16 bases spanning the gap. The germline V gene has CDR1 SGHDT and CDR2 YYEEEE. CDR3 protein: CASSLVGGVEGANVLTF. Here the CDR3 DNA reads TGTGCCAGCAGCTTAGTAGGGGGAGTGGAAGGGGCCAACGTCCTGACTTTC.

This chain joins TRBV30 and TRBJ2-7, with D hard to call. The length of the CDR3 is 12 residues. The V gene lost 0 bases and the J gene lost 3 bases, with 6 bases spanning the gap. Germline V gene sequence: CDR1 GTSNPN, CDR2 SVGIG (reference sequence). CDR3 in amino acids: CAWSVRYYEQYF. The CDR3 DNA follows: TGTGCCTGGAGTGTACGCTACTACGAGCAGTACTTC.

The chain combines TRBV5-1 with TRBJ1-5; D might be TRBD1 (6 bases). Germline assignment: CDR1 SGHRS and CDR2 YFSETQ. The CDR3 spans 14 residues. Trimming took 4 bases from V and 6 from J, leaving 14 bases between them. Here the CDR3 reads CASSPGTFTQPQHF. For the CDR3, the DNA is TGCGCCAGCAGCCCCGGGACATTCACTCAGCCCCAGCATTTT.

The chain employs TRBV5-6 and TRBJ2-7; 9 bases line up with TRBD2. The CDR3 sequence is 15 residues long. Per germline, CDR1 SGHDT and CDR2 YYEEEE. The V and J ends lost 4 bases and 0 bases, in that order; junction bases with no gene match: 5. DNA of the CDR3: TGTGCCAGCAGCCGACTAGCGGACTTCTCCTACGAGCAGTACTTC. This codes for CASSRLADFSYEQYF.

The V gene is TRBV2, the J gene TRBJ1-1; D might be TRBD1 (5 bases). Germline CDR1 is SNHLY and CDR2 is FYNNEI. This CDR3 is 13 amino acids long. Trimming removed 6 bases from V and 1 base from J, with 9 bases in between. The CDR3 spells CASSGHQNTEAFF. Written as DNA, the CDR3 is TGTGCCAGCAGCGGACACCAGAACACTGAAGCTTTCTTT.

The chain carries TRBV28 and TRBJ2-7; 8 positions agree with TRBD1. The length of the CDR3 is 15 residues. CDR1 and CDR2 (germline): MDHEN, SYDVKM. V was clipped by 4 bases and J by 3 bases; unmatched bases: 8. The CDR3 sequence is CASSSRTGIVYEQYF. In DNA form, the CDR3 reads TGTGCCAGCAGTTCCCGGACAGGGATTGTCTACGAGCAGTACTTC.

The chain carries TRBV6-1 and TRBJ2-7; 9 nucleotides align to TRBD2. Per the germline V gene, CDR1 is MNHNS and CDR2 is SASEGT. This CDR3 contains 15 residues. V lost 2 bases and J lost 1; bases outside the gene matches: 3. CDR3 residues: CASSERLAESYEQYF. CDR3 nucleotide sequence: TGTGCCAGCAGTGAAAGACTAGCGGAGTCCTACGAGCAGTACTTC.

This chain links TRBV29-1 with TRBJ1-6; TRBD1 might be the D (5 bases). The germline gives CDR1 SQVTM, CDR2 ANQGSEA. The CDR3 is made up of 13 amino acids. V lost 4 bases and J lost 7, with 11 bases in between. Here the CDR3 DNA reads TGCAGCGTTGGGACATCTCCCAATTCACCCCTCCACTTT. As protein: CSVGTSPNSPLHF.